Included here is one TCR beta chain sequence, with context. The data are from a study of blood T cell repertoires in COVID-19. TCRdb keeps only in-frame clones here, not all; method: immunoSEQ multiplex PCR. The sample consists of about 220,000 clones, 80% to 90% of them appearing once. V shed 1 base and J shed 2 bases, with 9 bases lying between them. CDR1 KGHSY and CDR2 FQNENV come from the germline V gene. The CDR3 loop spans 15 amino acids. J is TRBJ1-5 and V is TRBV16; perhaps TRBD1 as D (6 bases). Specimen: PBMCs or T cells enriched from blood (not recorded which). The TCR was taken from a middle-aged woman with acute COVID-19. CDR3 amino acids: CASSQWGHRNQPQHF. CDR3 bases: TGTGCCAGCAGCCAATGGGGACACCGCAATCAGCCCCAGCATTTT.